The TCR beta chain under discussion was sequenced for a study of CD8+ T cells in alopecia areata. Study-level points and caveats: The study also sequences resident alphabeta T cells of normal skin in scalp samples.

About this clone: Its antigen remains unknown.

Peripheral blood samples and lesional scalp punch biopsies were obtained from alopecia areata patients. V shed 1 base and J shed 3 bases, with 9 bases lying between them. This CDR3 comprises 13 residues. CDR1 is SQVTM, CDR2 ANQGSEA, per germline. Following RNA extraction, reverse transcription yielded cDNA that acted as the sequencing template. Repertoires were generated with immunoSEQ multiplex PCR, while TCRdb's copy carries only in-frame clones and drops some. The data contain over 150,000 clones, 50% to 75% of them seen just once; the ten biggest clones take up roughly 14%. The sequence was collected from a human donor with alopecia areata. This sample comprised CD4+ T cells sorted from blood, obtained at week 0. V usage is TRBV29-1 and J usage is TRBJ1-1; a weak D match, TRBD1 (5 bases). CDR3 sequence (DNA): TGCAGCGTTGAAGGCAGGGTATACACTGAAGCTTTCTTT. Encoded protein: CSVEGRVYTEAFF. Together with reference TRBV29-1 and TRBJ1-1, the CDR3 gives the full variable domain: SAVISQKPSRDICQRGTSLTIQCQVDSQVTMMFWYRQQPGQSLTLIATANQGSEATYESGFVIDKFPISRPNLTFSTLTVSNMSPEDSSIYLCSVEGRVYTEAFFGQGTRLTVV.